Presented here are 12 T cell receptor beta chains from one specimen sequenced in a study of blood T cell repertoires in COVID-19 (dated by TCRdb to the early 2020s). Libraries were built with the immunoSEQ multiplex PCR assay. TCRdb provides this immuneACCESS table in a form limited to in-frame rearrangements. Some clones are lacking; in checked studies, under half of them reflect an unresolved V gene, and why the rest are absent is not known. Present in this sample are approximately 380,000 clones, about 85% of which were seen just once. In total, the top ten clones hold around 3.4% of the sample. Material: peripheral blood. Source of these receptors: a woman aged 18-29 years with acute or convalescent COVID-19.

The V call is TRBV24-1, the J call TRBJ2-5; TRBD2 is a possible D gene (6 bases). The germline V gene encodes CDR1 KGHDR and CDR2 SFDVKD. This CDR3 is 15 amino acids long. The V end was cut by 2 bases, the J end by 5 bases, with 14 bases between. This CDR3 reads CATSDWQGGKETQYF. In DNA, the CDR3 is TGTGCCACCAGTGATTGGCAGGGAGGTAAGGAGACCCAGTACTTC.

The chain combines TRBV9 with TRBJ1-5; a possible D gene is TRBD1 (6 bases). With 4 bases removed from V and 5 bases from J, the gap between germline ends came to 19 bases. The germline CDR1 and CDR2 sequences are SGDLS and YYNGEE. This CDR3 comprises 16 residues. The CDR3 reads CASSPHARTDDQPQHF. The CDR3 nucleotides read TGTGCCAGCAGCCCTCACGCCCGGACAGATGATCAGCCCCAGCATTTT.

This clone was detected a few times. The chain carries TRBV18 and TRBJ1-2; 10 positions agree with TRBD1. Germline values: CDR1 KGHSH, CDR2 LQKENI. This CDR3 has 14 residues. V shed 4 bases, J shed 8 bases, and the junction held 7 bases outside the gene matches. The CDR3 DNA is TGTGCCAGCTCACGAGGGACAGGGGAAAGGGGCTACACCTTC. It yields the protein CASSRGTGERGYTF.

This clone is a singleton in its sample. The chain carries TRBV21-1 and TRBJ2-5; the table assigns TRBD2, which was not confirmed against the DNA. TRBV21-1 is noted as a pseudogene. This CDR3 is 18 amino acids long. Written as DNA, the CDR3 is TGTGCCAGCAGTCCTGGACTAGCGGGAGAAACATACCAAGAGACCCAGTACTTC. Translating gives CASSPGLAGETYQETQYF.

The rearrangement uses TRBV7-2 and TRBJ1-4, with D tentatively TRBD1 (6 bases). Germline CDR1 and CDR2: SGHTA and FQGNSA. V lost 5 bases, J lost 8 bases, and 15 bases lay in between. There are 14 residues in the CDR3. The DNA for the CDR3 is TGTGCCAGCAGCATACAGGGATCGGGGGAAAAACTGTTTTTT. Translated, it gives CASSIQGSGEKLFF.

This chain joins TRBV5-1 and TRBJ1-1, with a tentative D call TRBD1 (6 bases). The V end was cut by 4 bases, the J end by 1 base, with 14 bases between. CDR3 length: 15 residues. CDR1 is SGHRS, CDR2 YFSETQ, per germline. CDR3 coding DNA: TGCGCCAGCAGCGGATCACAGGGTTGGAACACTGAAGCTTTCTTT. Translation: CASSGSQGWNTEAFF.

The chain employs TRBV10-3 and TRBJ2-1, with D tentatively TRBD1 (5 bases). Per the germline V gene, CDR1 is ENHRY and CDR2 is SYGVKD. V was clipped by 3 bases and J by 3 bases, with 9 bases between them. The CDR3 covers 14 residues. The CDR3 DNA follows: TGTGCCATCAGTGAATCACAGGACTACAATGAGCAGTTCTTC. This sequence encodes CAISESQDYNEQFF.

The genes are TRBV2 and TRBJ2-7, with 10 bases fitting TRBD1. The ends lost 4 bases at V and 9 bases at J; junction bases unmatched: 12. This CDR3 is 15 amino acids long. Looked up from germline, CDR1 is SNHLY and CDR2 is FYNNEI. The DNA of the CDR3 is TGTGCCAGCAGTGGGACTGACAGGGGGCGTTCATGGCAGTACTTC. This sequence encodes CASSGTDRGRSWQYF.

Of note for this clone: This same CDR3 is encoded by further DNA sequences in the sample. V is TRBV7-3 and J is TRBJ2-5; D is perhaps TRBD2 (6 bases). The CDR3 is 13 residues long. The V and J ends lost 2 bases and 3 bases respectively, with 7 bases between them. Germline CDR1 reads SGHTA; CDR2 reads FQGTGA. DNA of the CDR3: TGTGCCAGCAGCTTAGGCGGGGAAGAGACCCAGTACTTC. Translated: CASSLGGEETQYF.

This clone is a singleton in its sample. The rearrangement links TRBV6-5 to TRBJ2-6, with D tentatively TRBD2 (5 bases). Per germline, CDR1 MNHEY and CDR2 SVGAGI. Trimming pared 2 bases from V and 4 bases from J, leaving 12 bases between. The CDR3 has 16 residues. CDR3 sequence: CASSYGRRTGANVLTF. CDR3 nucleotides: TGTGCCAGCAGTTACGGGAGACGGACCGGGGCCAACGTCCTGACTTTC.

The chain couples TRBV20-1 to TRBJ1-1, with 7 bases fitting TRBD1. The CDR3 totals 14 residues. V lost 3 bases and J lost 7; bases outside the gene matches: 11. The germline CDR1 and CDR2 sequences are DFQATT and SNEGSKA (reference sequence). The CDR3 DNA reads TGCAGTGCTAGTAAATCGGACAGGCCCCTTGAAGCTTTCTTT. This translates into CSASKSDRPLEAFF.

This chain joins TRBV4-1 and TRBJ2-1; 7 bases are shared with TRBD1. V shed 10 bases, J shed 9 bases, and the junction held 9 bases outside the gene matches. The length of the CDR3 is 12 residues. The germline CDR1 and CDR2 sequences are MGHRA and YSYEKL. The CDR3 bases are TGCGCCACCGGTGACAGGGATGGTGAGCAGTTCTTC. Protein: CATGDRDGEQFF.